The 21 T cell receptor beta chains below all came from one sample that was sequenced in a study of blood T cell repertoires in COVID-19. Measured with immunoSEQ multiplex PCR; TCRdb has only the in-frame clones, and not every one. Of 110,000 to 150,000 clones listed, 87% were seen once; the top ten hold about 11%. Sequencing input: PBMCs or T cells enriched from blood (not recorded which). The receptors come from a man aged 60 to 69 who had recovered from COVID-19.

This chain uses TRBV5-1 with TRBJ2-2; 12 bases fit TRBD1. The V gene end was trimmed by 4 bases and the J gene end by 2 bases; junction bases not matched to a gene: 6. This CDR3 spans 17 amino acids. From germline, CDR1 is SGHRS and CDR2 YFSETQ. The CDR3 spells CASSVGQGAPNTGELFF. In nucleotides, the CDR3 is TGCGCCAGCAGCGTGGGACAGGGGGCGCCCAACACCGGGGAGCTGTTTTTT.

V usage is TRBV28 and J usage is TRBJ2-3, with D possibly matching TRBD1 (5 bases). V dropped 3 bases and J dropped 3 bases, with 10 bases sitting between them. Looked up from germline, CDR1 is MDHEN and CDR2 is SYDVKM. The CDR3 is 14 residues long. The CDR3 sequence: CASSFSGSTDTQYF. The CDR3 DNA follows: TGTGCCAGCAGTTTCTCAGGGTCGACAGATACGCAGTATTTT.

This chain uses TRBV5-3 with TRBJ2-3; D not certain. TRBV5-3 is an open reading frame, and its role is uncertain. V lost 4 bases, J lost 2 bases, and 11 bases lay in between. This CDR3 has 14 amino acids. For the CDR3, the DNA is TGTGCCAGAAGCGGTGGAGAAACCACAGATACGCAGTATTTT. Its translation: CARSGGETTDTQYF.

A remark on this clone: Other DNA sequences in the same sample also yield this CDR3. V and J are TRBV24-1 and TRBJ1-5; D might be TRBD1 (6 bases). The V end lost 1 base, the J end lost 6 bases, and 9 bases lay between the germline ends. The germline gives CDR1 KGHDR, CDR2 SFDVKD. CDR3 length: 14 residues. The CDR3 sequence is CATSDLQGTQPQHF. The CDR3 DNA sequence: TGTGCCACCAGTGATTTACAGGGTACTCAGCCCCAGCATTTT.

This clone was found once. The J gene is TRBJ2-5, the V gene TRBV7-6; 10 nucleotides agree with TRBD2. The CDR3 extends over 14 amino acids. CDR1 and CDR2 (germline): SGHVS, FNYEAQ. With V trimmed by 5 bases and J by 4 bases, 4 bases remained unmatched. In DNA, the CDR3 is TGTGCCAGCAGCGAAACTAGCGGGACAGAGACCCAGTACTTC. Translated: CASSETSGTETQYF.

The rearrangement links TRBV7-2 to TRBJ2-1; tentative D call: TRBD2 (6 bases). The CDR3 loop spans 12 amino acids. CDR1 and CDR2 from the germline V gene are SGHTA and FQGNSA. V lost 2 bases and J lost 9, with 8 bases in between. The CDR3 protein is CASSLPRGEQFF. CDR3 DNA: TGTGCCAGCAGCTTACCGCGGGGTGAGCAGTTCTTC.

J is TRBJ2-6 and V is TRBV19; perhaps TRBD2 as D (5 bases). The CDR3 totals 15 residues. V lost 3 bases and J lost 2, with 8 bases in between. Per the germline V gene, CDR1 is LNHDA and CDR2 is SQIVND (reference sequence). CDR3 nucleotides: TGTGCCAGTAGTATTAGAGGGCCTGGGGCCAACGTCCTGACTTTC. Translated: CASSIRGPGANVLTF. Variable domain in full (rest from reference TRBV19 and TRBJ2-6): DGGITQSPKYLFRKEGQNVTLSCEQNLNHDAMYWYRQDPGQGLRLIYYSQIVNDFQKGDIAEGYSVSREKKESFPLTVTSAQKNPTAFYLCASSIRGPGANVLTFGAGSRLTVL.

Here the CDR3 reads CASSTQGYTEAFF. In DNA form, the CDR3 reads TGCGCCAGCAGCACCCAGGGGTACACTGAAGCTTTCTTT. The chain combines TRBV5-1 with TRBJ1-1, with D perhaps matching TRBD1 (6 bases). V lost 4 bases and J lost 3, with 10 bases in between. CDR3 length: 13 residues. The germline gives CDR1 SGHRS, CDR2 YFSETQ.

The chain combines TRBV27 with TRBJ2-1, with 9 bases aligning to TRBD2. This CDR3 comprises 17 residues. V shed 3 bases, J shed 4 bases, and the junction held 10 bases outside the gene matches. Germline V gene data show CDR1 as MNHEY and CDR2 as SMNVEV (reference sequence). CDR3 protein: CASSFGGRATSYNEQFF. The CDR3 DNA is TGTGCCAGCAGTTTCGGCGGGAGGGCCACGAGTTACAATGAGCAGTTCTTC.

This chain connects TRBV19 to TRBJ2-7; 7 positions agree with TRBD2. The CDR3 sequence is 14 residues long. Germline V gene lookup returns CDR1 LNHDA and CDR2 SQIVND (reference sequence). V trimming: 5 bases; J trimming: 2 bases; junction bases outside the gene matches: 6. This chain's CDR3 is CASSPSGWAYEQYF. The DNA of the CDR3 is TGTGCCAGTAGTCCTAGCGGTTGGGCCTACGAGCAGTACTTC.

This clone was seen a single time. The chain carries TRBV7-8 and TRBJ2-7; 7 nucleotides line up with TRBD1. The CDR3 runs 15 residues. Germline CDR1 and CDR2: SGHVS and FQNEAQ. After removal of 5 bases from V and 6 bases from J, the junction contained 13 bases not matched to a gene. The CDR3 nucleotides are TGTGCCAGCAGCCCTGGACGACAGGGTTGGAGCGAGCAGTACTTC. Translated, it gives CASSPGRQGWSEQYF.

This clone was recorded once. The chain has TRBV5-1 and TRBJ2-1; 9 nucleotides align to TRBD2. Trimming removed 5 bases from V and 0 bases from J; junction bases left unmatched: 3. The germline V gene encodes CDR1 SGHRS and CDR2 YFSETQ. The CDR3 sequence is 15 residues long. The CDR3 spells CASRYSGGSYNEQFF. CDR3 nucleotides: TGCGCCAGCAGGTATAGCGGGGGCTCCTACAATGAGCAGTTCTTC.

The chain carries TRBV28 and TRBJ1-2, with D possibly matching TRBD1 (5 bases). Germline V gene sequence: CDR1 MDHEN, CDR2 SYDVKM. There are 13 residues in the CDR3. V was clipped by 7 bases and J by 2 bases, with 11 bases between them. This chain's CDR3 is CASTIGGNYGYTF. The CDR3 DNA reads TGTGCCAGCACCATTGGGGGGAACTATGGCTACACCTTC.

V gene TRBV14 combines with J gene TRBJ2-5, with 7 positions matching TRBD2. There are 15 residues in the CDR3. CDR1 SGHDN and CDR2 FVKESK come from the germline V gene. V gave up 4 bases and J gave up 2 bases; unmatched junction bases: 7. This CDR3 reads CASSPAGRPQETQYF. The CDR3 DNA sequence: TGTGCCAGCAGCCCAGCGGGACGGCCACAAGAGACCCAGTACTTC. Complete variable domain (other parts from reference TRBV14 and TRBJ2-5): EAGVTQFPSHSVIEKGQTVTLRCDPISGHDNLYWYRRVMGKEIKFLLHFVKESKQDESGMPNNRFLAERTGGTYSTLKVQPAELEDSGVYFCASSPAGRPQETQYFGPGTRLLVL.

The chain employs TRBV28 and TRBJ2-7; D remains unclear. The germline V and J ends were trimmed by 3 bases and 6 bases, with 6 bases remaining between them. In germline, CDR1 is MDHEN, CDR2 SYDVKM. The CDR3 is 11 residues long. The DNA for the CDR3 is TGTGCCAGCAGTTTTTCCCGCGAGCAGTACTTC. This gives the protein CASSFSREQYF.

This chain connects TRBV28 to TRBJ1-4; D possibly corresponds to TRBD1 (5 bases). The germline gives CDR1 MDHEN, CDR2 SYDVKM. The CDR3 has 12 amino acids. The ends were cut back, 8 bases at V and 8 bases at J, with 12 bases in the middle. CDR3 in DNA: TGTGCCAGCGGGCAGGGCTTCGAAAAACTGTTTTTT. It translates to CASGQGFEKLFF.

V is TRBV6-6 and J is TRBJ2-7, with 10 bases aligning to TRBD1. V shed 6 bases, J shed 3 bases, and the junction held 2 bases outside the gene matches. Germline V CDR1 and CDR2: MNHNY, SVGAGI (reference sequence). This CDR3 has 13 amino acids. CDR3 in DNA: TGTGCCAGCAGAGGACAGGGGGTCTACGAGCAGTACTTC. Its translation is CASRGQGVYEQYF.

This chain joins TRBV28 and TRBJ1-1, with D perhaps TRBD1 (5 bases). Germline V gene sequence: CDR1 MDHEN, CDR2 SYDVKM. The length of the CDR3 is 12 residues. V gave up 3 bases and J gave up 7 bases, with 9 bases separating them. CDR3 in amino acids: CASSFNGGEAFF. For the CDR3, the DNA is TGTGCCAGCAGTTTTAACGGGGGTGAAGCTTTCTTT. Filled out from reference TRBV28 and TRBJ1-1, the complete variable domain reads DVKVTQSSRYLVKRTGEKVFLECVQDMDHENMFWYRQDPGLGLRLIYFSYDVKMKEKGDIPEGYSVSREKKERFSLILESASTNQTSMYLCASSFNGGEAFFGQGTRLTVV.

The genes are TRBV6-5 and TRBJ2-1; TRBD1 agrees at 7 bases. CDR3 length: 15 residues. The J segment lost 0 bases and the V segment lost 7 bases, leaving 6 bases of the junction unmatched. The germline V gene encodes CDR1 MNHEY and CDR2 SVGAGI. In DNA form, the CDR3 reads TGTGCCAGCAAGGAGACAGGGAGCTCCTACAATGAGCAGTTCTTC. It encodes CASKETGSSYNEQFF.

On this clone itself: The same CDR3 arises from other DNA sequences in this sample as well. The chain links TRBV11-2 to TRBJ2-7, with TRBD1 matching over 10 bases. J lost 3 bases, V lost 1 base, and 0 bases had no gene match. The CDR3 covers 14 residues. Germline CDR1 is SGHAT and CDR2 is FQNNGV. For the CDR3, the DNA is TGTGCCAGCAGCTTAGGGACAGGGGGCTACGAGCAGTACTTC. Translated: CASSLGTGGYEQYF.

The chain uses TRBV11-3 and TRBJ2-1; the match to TRBD2 covers 9 bases. The germline V gene encodes CDR1 SGHNT and CDR2 YENEEA. Trimming removed 5 bases from V and 8 bases from J; junction bases left unmatched: 10. This CDR3 region has 15 residues. The DNA for the CDR3 is TGTGCCAGCAGCGAAACCGGGACTAGCAGGGATGAGCAGTTCTTC. It yields the protein CASSETGTSRDEQFF.